The table lists the clone carrying this T cell receptor (beta chain) with many counts. The sequenced template was RNA, covering the TCR beta CDR3 region. Second-round multiplex PCR came after a first-round RT-PCR that employed HTBI primers. TCRdb processed the multiplex PCR reads anew with MiXCR; each CDR3 protein has one entry. Among about 740,000 distinct CDR3 sequences listed, 40% were seen once. These data originate in a study of Graves' ophthalmopathy and Graves' hyperthyroidism. This CDR3 comprises 12 residues. Germline CDR1 reads SQVTM; CDR2 reads ANQGSEA. V lost 3 bases to trimming and J lost 7 bases, with 12 bases between them.

The specimen was peripheral blood. The J gene is TRBJ2-5, the V gene TRBV29-1; possible D gene TRBD1, 5 bases. This TCR was sampled from an adult man with Graves' ophthalmopathy. The CDR3 bases are TGCAGCGTTGAGGACAATCGTAGGACCCAGTACTTC. Amino acid sequence: CSVEDNRRTQYF.